The 13 T cell receptor beta chains in this list originate from one sample, sequenced in a study of T cells in localized non-small cell lung cancer. TCRdb's table, derived via immunoSEQ multiplex PCR, lists solely in-frame clones and lacks some. Among more than 2,000 clones listed, 22% were seen once. The specimen comprised normal lung tissue next to the tumor, sampled before any cancer treatment. The receptors come from a male donor at least 60 years old with stage I squamous cell lung carcinoma.

This clone was detected only a few times. This chain uses TRBV19 with TRBJ2-7; 9 bases fit TRBD1. Germline-derived CDR1 and CDR2 are LNHDA and SQIVND (reference sequence). The CDR3 sequence is 15 residues long. V shed 9 bases and J 0 bases; nucleotides not matched to a gene: 9. CDR3 sequence reads: CASAPLGQGSYEQYF. The CDR3 nucleotides read TGTGCCAGCGCCCCCCTGGGACAGGGCTCCTACGAGCAGTACTTC.

The chain employs TRBV14 and TRBJ2-5, with TRBD1 matching 7 bases. V lost 4 bases and J lost 4; bases outside the gene matches: 6. Germline loops: CDR1 SGHDN, CDR2 FVKESK. CDR3 length equals 14 residues. CDR3 sequence reads: CASSLYRGPETQYF. CDR3 nucleotides: TGTGCCAGCAGCCTCTACAGGGGCCCAGAGACCCAGTACTTC.

This clone rates as medium-sized (0.01 to 0.1%). J is TRBJ1-3 and V is TRBV4-1, with D uncertain. This CDR3 is built from 18 residues. Trimming pared 0 bases from V and 4 bases from J, leaving 19 bases between. Germline lookup yields CDR1 MGHRA and CDR2 YSYEKL. CDR3 in DNA: TGCGCCAGCAGCCAAGAGAAGACCCAAAAGGTGTCGGGAAACACCATATATTTT. This sequence encodes CASSQEKTQKVSGNTIYF.

By sample share, this clone is medium-sized. V usage is TRBV4-1 and J usage is TRBJ1-2; D ambiguous. Germline V gene sequence: CDR1 MGHRA, CDR2 YSYEKL. CDR3 length: 16 residues. Between the trimmed V and J ends, which lost 1 base and 4 bases, there was a span of 16 bases. The CDR3 nucleotides are TGCGCCAGCAGCCAAGCAACAAGTTCGCCTATCTATGGCTACACCTTC. It codes for CASSQATSSPIYGYTF.

The chain carries TRBV18 and TRBJ2-1; D tentatively fits TRBD1 or TRBD2 (6 bases each). This CDR3 is built from 12 residues. CDR1 is KGHSH, CDR2 LQKENI, per germline. Trimming removed 5 bases at V and 8 bases at J, with 10 bases between. As DNA, the CDR3 is TGTGCCAGCTCAGCTAGGGGGGATGAGCAGTTCTTC. Its translation: CASSARGDEQFF. The full variable domain, completed using reference TRBV18 and TRBJ2-1, is NAGVMQNPRHLVRRRGQEARLRCSPMKGHSHVYWYRQLPEEGLKFMVYLQKENIIDESGMPKERFSAEFPKEGPSILRIQQVVRGDSAAYFCASSARGDEQFFGPGTRLTVL.

This clone counts as medium-sized (0.01 to 0.1%). This chain links TRBV6-8 with TRBJ2-5; possible D gene TRBD1, 6 bases. Trimming left V 5 bases short and J 2 bases short, with 9 bases between. CDR1 is MNHGY and CDR2 is SAAAGT in the germline V gene. The CDR3 runs 13 residues. CDR3 residues: CASSGQLQETQYF. DNA of the CDR3: TGTGCCAGCAGTGGACAGTTACAAGAGACCCAGTACTTC.

Only a few counts were recorded for this clone. The J gene is TRBJ2-2, the V gene TRBV6-8, with 7 bases lining up with TRBD2. Germline loops: CDR1 MNHGY, CDR2 SAAAGT. This CDR3 comprises 15 residues. V shed 5 bases, J shed 6 bases, and the junction held 9 bases outside the gene matches. This CDR3 reads CASSPRTSISGELFF. CDR3 bases: TGTGCCAGCAGTCCTCGGACTAGTATTTCCGGGGAGCTGTTTTTT.

The chain uses TRBV18 and TRBJ1-1; D is unclear. This CDR3 is 13 amino acids long. The germline V gene encodes CDR1 KGHSH and CDR2 LQKENI. The ends were cut back, 5 bases at V and 1 base at J, with 8 bases in the middle. In DNA form, the CDR3 reads TGTGCCAGCTCAGGGAGCCGGAACACTGAAGCTTTCTTT. This translates into CASSGSRNTEAFF.

The rearrangement links TRBV10-2 to TRBJ1-1; D perhaps matches TRBD1 (5 bases). This CDR3 is built from 14 residues. The germline V gene has CDR1 WSHSY and CDR2 SAAADI. Trimming pared 5 bases from V and 1 base from J, leaving 11 bases between. The CDR3 loop is CASSPGTSNTEAFF. The CDR3 DNA follows: TGCGCCAGCAGTCCCGGGACTTCGAACACTGAAGCTTTCTTT.

This clone has only a few counts. The rearrangement uses TRBV10-3 and TRBJ2-3, with unresolved D. The germline V gene encodes CDR1 ENHRY and CDR2 SYGVKD. Trimming shortened V by 2 bases and J by 5 bases, and 5 bases separated the two germline ends. The CDR3 sequence is 12 residues long. The CDR3 spells CAISEREDTQYF. DNA of the CDR3: TGTGCCATCAGTGAGAGGGAAGATACGCAGTATTTT.

The chain carries TRBV18 and TRBJ1-1, with TRBD1 as a possible D gene (6 bases). This CDR3 has 16 amino acids. V shed 3 bases and J shed 1 base, with 15 bases lying between them. The V gene's germline CDR1 is KGHSH and CDR2 LQKENI. The CDR3 here is CASSPPAAGANTEAFF. CDR3 DNA: TGTGCCAGCTCACCCCCCGCGGCAGGGGCGAACACTGAAGCTTTCTTT.

Within the sample, this clone is medium-sized (0.01 to 0.1%). The chain couples TRBV11-3 to TRBJ1-1; D may be TRBD1 (6 bases). Germline values: CDR1 SGHNT, CDR2 YENEEA. The CDR3 extends over 14 amino acids. V gave up 5 bases and J gave up 0 bases, with 10 bases separating them. The CDR3 here is CASSPGTLNTEAFF. For the CDR3, the DNA is TGTGCCAGCAGCCCCGGGACATTGAACACTGAAGCTTTCTTT.

The chain combines TRBV19 with TRBJ1-2, with 7 bases lining up with TRBD1. The trim removed 5 bases at V and 3 bases at J, leaving 6 bases unmatched. The CDR3 has 14 amino acids. Germline assignment: CDR1 LNHDA and CDR2 SQIVND (reference sequence). Here the CDR3 DNA reads TGTGCCAGTAGTCTGGGACAGACCGACTATGGCTACACCTTC. The encoded protein is CASSLGQTDYGYTF.